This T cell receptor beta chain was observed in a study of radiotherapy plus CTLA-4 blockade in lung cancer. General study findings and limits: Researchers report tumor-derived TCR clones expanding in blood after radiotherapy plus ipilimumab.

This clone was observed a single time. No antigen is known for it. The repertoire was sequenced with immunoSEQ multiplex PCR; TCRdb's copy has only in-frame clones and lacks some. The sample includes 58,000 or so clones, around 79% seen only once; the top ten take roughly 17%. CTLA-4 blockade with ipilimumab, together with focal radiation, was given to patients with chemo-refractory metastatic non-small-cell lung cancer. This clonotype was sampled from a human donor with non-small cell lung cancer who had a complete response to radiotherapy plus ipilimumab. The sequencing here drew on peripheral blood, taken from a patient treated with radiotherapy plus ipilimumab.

CDR3 nucleotides: TGTGCCAGCAGGAAGGAGGGAGGAATAGATACGCAGTATTTT. It codes for CASRKEGGIDTQYF. The J gene is TRBJ2-3, the V gene TRBV6-1; the D gene is possibly TRBD2 (6 bases). In germline, CDR1 is MNHNS, CDR2 SASEGT. This CDR3 is 14 amino acids long. With 6 bases removed from V and 5 bases from J, the gap between germline ends came to 15 bases.